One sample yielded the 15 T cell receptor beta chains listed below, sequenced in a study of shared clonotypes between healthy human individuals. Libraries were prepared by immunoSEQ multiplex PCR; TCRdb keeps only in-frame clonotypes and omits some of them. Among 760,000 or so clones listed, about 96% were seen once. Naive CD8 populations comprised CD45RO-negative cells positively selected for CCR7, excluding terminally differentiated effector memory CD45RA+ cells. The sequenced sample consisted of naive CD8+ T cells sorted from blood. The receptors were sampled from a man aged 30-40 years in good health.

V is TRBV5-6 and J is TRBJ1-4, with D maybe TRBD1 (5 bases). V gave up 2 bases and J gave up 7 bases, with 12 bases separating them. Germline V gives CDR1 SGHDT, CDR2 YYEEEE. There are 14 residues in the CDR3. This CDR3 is CASSLSGRSEKLFF. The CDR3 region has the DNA TGTGCCAGCAGCTTATCAGGGCGTAGTGAAAAACTGTTTTTT.

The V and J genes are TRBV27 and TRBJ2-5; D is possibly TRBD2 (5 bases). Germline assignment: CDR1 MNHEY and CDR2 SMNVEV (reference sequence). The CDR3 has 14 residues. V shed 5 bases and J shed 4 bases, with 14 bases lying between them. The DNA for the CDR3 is TGTGCCAGCAGTCCCTCTAGTGCGGGAGAGACCCAGTACTTC. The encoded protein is CASSPSSAGETQYF.

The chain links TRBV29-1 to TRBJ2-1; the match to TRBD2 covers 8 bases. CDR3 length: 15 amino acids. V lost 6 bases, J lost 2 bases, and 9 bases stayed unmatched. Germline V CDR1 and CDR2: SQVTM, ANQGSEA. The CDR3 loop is CSVHSREGPYNEQFF. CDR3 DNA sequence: TGCAGCGTACACAGTCGGGAGGGCCCCTACAATGAGCAGTTCTTC.

The CDR3 DNA reads TGTGCCAGCAGCTTTCCGCTCGTTGGGGGGGCGCGTAATGAGCAGTTCTTC. Protein sequence: CASSFPLVGGARNEQFF. This chain uses TRBV11-2 with TRBJ2-1; tentative D call: TRBD2 (7 bases). This CDR3 comprises 17 residues. The germline V and J ends were trimmed by 3 bases and 7 bases, with 22 bases remaining between them. From germline, CDR1 is SGHAT and CDR2 FQNNGV.

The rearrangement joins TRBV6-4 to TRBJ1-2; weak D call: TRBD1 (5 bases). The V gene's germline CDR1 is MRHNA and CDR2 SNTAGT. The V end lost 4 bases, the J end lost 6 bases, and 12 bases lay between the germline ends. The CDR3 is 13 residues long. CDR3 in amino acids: CASSGGTSDGYTF. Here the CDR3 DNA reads TGTGCCAGCAGTGGGGGGACCTCTGATGGCTACACCTTC.

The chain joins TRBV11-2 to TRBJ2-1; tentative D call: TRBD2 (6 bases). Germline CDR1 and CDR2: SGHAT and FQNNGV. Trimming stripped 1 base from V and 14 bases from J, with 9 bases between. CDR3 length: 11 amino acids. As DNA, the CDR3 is TGTGCCAGCAGCTTAGGACTAGAGGAGTTCTTC. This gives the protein CASSLGLEEFF.

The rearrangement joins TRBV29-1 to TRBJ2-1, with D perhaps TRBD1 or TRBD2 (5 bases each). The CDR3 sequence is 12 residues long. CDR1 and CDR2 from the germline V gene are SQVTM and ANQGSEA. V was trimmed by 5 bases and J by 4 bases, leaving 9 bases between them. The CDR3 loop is CSVPGRYNEQFF. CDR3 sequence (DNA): TGCAGCGTTCCAGGGAGATACAATGAGCAGTTCTTC.

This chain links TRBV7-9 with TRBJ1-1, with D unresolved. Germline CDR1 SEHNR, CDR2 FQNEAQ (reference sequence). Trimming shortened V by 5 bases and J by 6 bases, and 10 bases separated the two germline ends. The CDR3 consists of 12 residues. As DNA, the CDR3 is TGTGCCAGCAGCACTGATAAGGCTGAAGCTTTCTTT. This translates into CASSTDKAEAFF.

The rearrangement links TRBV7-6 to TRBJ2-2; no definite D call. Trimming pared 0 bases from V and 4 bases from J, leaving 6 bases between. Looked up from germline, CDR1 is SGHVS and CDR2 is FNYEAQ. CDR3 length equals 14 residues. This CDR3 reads CASSLALITGELFF. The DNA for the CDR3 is TGTGCCAGCAGCTTAGCTTTGATCACCGGGGAGCTGTTTTTT.

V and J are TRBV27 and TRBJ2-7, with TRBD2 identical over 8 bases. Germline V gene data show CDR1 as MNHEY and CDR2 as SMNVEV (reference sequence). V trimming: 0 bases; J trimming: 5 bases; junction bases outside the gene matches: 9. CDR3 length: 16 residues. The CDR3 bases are TGTGCCAGCAGTTTATCGATATCCAGCGGGAGCGACGAGCAGTACTTC. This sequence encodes CASSLSISSGSDEQYF.

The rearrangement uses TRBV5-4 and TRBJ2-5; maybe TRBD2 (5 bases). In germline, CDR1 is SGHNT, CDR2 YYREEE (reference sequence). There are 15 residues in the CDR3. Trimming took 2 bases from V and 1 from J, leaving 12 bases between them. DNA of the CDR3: TGTGCCAGCAGCTTTGTAGGGAGCCTCCAAGAGACCCAGTACTTC. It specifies CASSFVGSLQETQYF.

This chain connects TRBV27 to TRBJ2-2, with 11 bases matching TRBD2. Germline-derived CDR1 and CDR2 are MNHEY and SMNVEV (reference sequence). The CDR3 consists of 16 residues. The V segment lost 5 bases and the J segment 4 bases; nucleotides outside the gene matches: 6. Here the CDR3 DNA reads TGTGCCAGCAGTCTAATAGCGGGAGGGGTCACCGGGGAGCTGTTTTTT. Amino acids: CASSLIAGGVTGELFF.

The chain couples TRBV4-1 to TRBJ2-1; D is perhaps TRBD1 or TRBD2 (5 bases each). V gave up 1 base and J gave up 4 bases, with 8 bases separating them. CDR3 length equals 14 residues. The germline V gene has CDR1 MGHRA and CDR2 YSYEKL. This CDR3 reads CASSQGDGYNEQFF. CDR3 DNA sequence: TGCGCCAGCAGCCAAGGGGACGGATACAATGAGCAGTTCTTC.

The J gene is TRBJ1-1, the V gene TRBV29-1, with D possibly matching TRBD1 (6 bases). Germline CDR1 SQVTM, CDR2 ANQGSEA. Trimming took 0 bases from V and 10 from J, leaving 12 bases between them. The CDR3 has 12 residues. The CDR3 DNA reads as TGCAGCGTTGAAGAGCAGGGGCCGGGAGCTTTCTTT. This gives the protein CSVEEQGPGAFF.

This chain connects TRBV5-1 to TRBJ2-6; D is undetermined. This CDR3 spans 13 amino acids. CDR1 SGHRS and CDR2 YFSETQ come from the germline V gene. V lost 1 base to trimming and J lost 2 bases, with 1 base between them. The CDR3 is CASSLTGANVLTF. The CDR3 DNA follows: TGCGCCAGCAGCTTGACTGGGGCCAACGTCCTGACTTTC. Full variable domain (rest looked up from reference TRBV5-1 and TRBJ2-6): KAGVTQTPRYLIKTRGQQVTLSCSPISGHRSVSWYQQTPGQGLQFLFEYFSETQRNKGNFPGRFSGRQFSNSRSEMNVSTLELGDSALYLCASSLTGANVLTFGAGSRLTVL.